One and the same sample provided the 10 T cell receptor beta chains below, sequenced in a study of T cells after yellow fever vaccination. TCRdb re-called the 5' RACE reads through MiXCR, storing one row per CDR3 protein. The sample includes about 340,000 distinct CDR3 sequences, approximately 4% of them seen just once. The sequencing used PBMCs, collected 5 days after the yellow fever booster vaccination. These receptors all stem from a man aged 18 to 30 who received the YFV17D yellow fever vaccine.

This clonotype was counted at least ten times. V and J are TRBV7-8 and TRBJ2-1; D is uncertain. V was shortened by 4 bases and J by 5 bases, with 21 bases between the two germline ends. The CDR3 covers 17 residues. CDR1 SGHVS and CDR2 FQNEAQ come from the germline V gene. CDR3 loop: CASSSPILGARNNEQFF. In DNA, the CDR3 is TGTGCCAGCAGCTCCCCAATCTTAGGCGCCAGGAACAATGAGCAGTTCTTC.

This clonotype showed up many times. The chain is built from TRBV4-3 and TRBJ1-3; possible D gene TRBD1, 5 bases. V lost 8 bases to trimming and J lost 3 bases, with 11 bases between them. The V gene's germline CDR1 is LGHNA and CDR2 YSLEER. This CDR3 has 13 amino acids. The chain's CDR3 is CASLRRGGNTIYF. CDR3 DNA sequence: TGCGCCAGCCTCCGGAGGGGTGGAAACACCATATATTTT.

This clonotype was observed at least ten times. The chain uses TRBV6-2 or TRBV6-3 and TRBJ2-7; D not resolved. This CDR3 has 13 residues. Trimming removed 4 bases at V and 1 base at J, with 8 bases between. Germline CDR1 MNHEY, CDR2 SVGEGT. CDR3 nucleotide sequence: TGTGCCAGCAGTTCACCGTATTCCTACGAGCAGTACGTC. Translation: CASSSPYSYEQYV.

This clonotype was seen ten or more times. The rearrangement links TRBV4-1 to TRBJ2-1, with a tentative D call TRBD2 (6 bases). The CDR3 length is 13 residues. Germline-derived CDR1 and CDR2 are MGHRA and YSYEKL. Between the trimmed V and J ends, which lost 5 bases and 5 bases, there was a span of 10 bases. The CDR3 protein is CASSTTGDNEQFF. The CDR3 DNA is TGCGCCAGCAGCACCACGGGAGACAATGAGCAGTTCTTC.

The chain is built from TRBV27 and TRBJ2-1; D may be TRBD1 (8 bases). The CDR3 extends over 13 amino acids. Trimming shortened V by 6 bases and J by 9 bases, and 15 bases separated the two germline ends. The germline V gene encodes CDR1 MNHEY and CDR2 SMNVEV (reference sequence). CDR3 sequence reads: CASSATGGGEQFF. CDR3 DNA sequence: TGTGCCAGCAGCGCCACAGGGGGGGGTGAGCAGTTCTTC.

This chain uses TRBV6-5 with TRBJ2-3, with 8 bases matching TRBD1. Unmatched junction bases numbered 7, after V lost 6 bases and J lost 2 bases. The CDR3 extends over 15 amino acids. Germline V CDR1 and CDR2: MNHEY, SVGAGI. The CDR3: CASRSGGYYTDTQYF. The DNA of the CDR3 is TGTGCCAGCAGATCAGGGGGCTATTACACAGATACGCAGTATTTT.

This clonotype showed up just a few times. The V call is TRBV29-1, the J call TRBJ1-1; possible D gene TRBD1, 6 bases. CDR1 is SQVTM, CDR2 ANQGSEA, per germline. This CDR3 has 12 residues. Trimming pared 0 bases from V and 11 bases from J, leaving 13 bases between. The CDR3 is CSVEDYSRGAFF. In DNA, the CDR3 is TGCAGCGTTGAAGATTATAGTAGGGGGGCTTTCTTT. Based on the CDR3 plus reference TRBV29-1 and TRBJ1-1, the full variable domain is SAVISQKPSRDICQRGTSLTIQCQVDSQVTMMFWYRQQPGQSLTLIATANQGSEATYESGFVIDKFPISRPNLTFSTLTVSNMSPEDSSIYLCSVEDYSRGAFFGQGTRLTVV.

This clonotype has ten or more counts. This sequence joins TRBV28 and TRBJ2-1; weak D call: TRBD1 (6 bases). From germline, CDR1 is MDHEN and CDR2 SYDVKM. The length of the CDR3 is 16 residues. The germline V and J ends were trimmed by 6 bases and 0 bases, with 15 bases remaining between them. This chain's CDR3 is CASSPGDVSSYNEQFF. CDR3 bases: TGTGCCAGCAGCCCAGGGGACGTTAGCTCCTACAATGAGCAGTTCTTC.

This clonotype has more than one count but fewer than ten. At one of its ends the junction is not consistent with the germline gene, which may arise from a read error. V gene TRBV5-4 combines with J gene TRBJ1-1; 8 nucleotides align to TRBD1. The CDR3 runs 11 residues. The germline V gene encodes CDR1 SGHNT and CDR2 YYREEE (reference sequence). The CDR3 DNA sequence: TGTGCCAGCAGCTTGGAGACAGGGGTGATCTTT. This encodes CASSLETGVIF.

This clonotype was seen ten or more times. This chain connects TRBV7-9 to TRBJ1-6, with 10 bases lining up with TRBD1. Per the germline V gene, CDR1 is SEHNR and CDR2 is FQNEAQ (reference sequence). This CDR3 region has 17 residues. The J segment lost 0 bases and the V segment lost 4 bases, leaving 3 bases of the junction unmatched. In nucleotides, the CDR3 is TGTGCCAGCAGCTCCGGGGACAGGGGCTCCTATAATTCACCCCTCCACTTT. Its protein product is CASSSGDRGSYNSPLHF.